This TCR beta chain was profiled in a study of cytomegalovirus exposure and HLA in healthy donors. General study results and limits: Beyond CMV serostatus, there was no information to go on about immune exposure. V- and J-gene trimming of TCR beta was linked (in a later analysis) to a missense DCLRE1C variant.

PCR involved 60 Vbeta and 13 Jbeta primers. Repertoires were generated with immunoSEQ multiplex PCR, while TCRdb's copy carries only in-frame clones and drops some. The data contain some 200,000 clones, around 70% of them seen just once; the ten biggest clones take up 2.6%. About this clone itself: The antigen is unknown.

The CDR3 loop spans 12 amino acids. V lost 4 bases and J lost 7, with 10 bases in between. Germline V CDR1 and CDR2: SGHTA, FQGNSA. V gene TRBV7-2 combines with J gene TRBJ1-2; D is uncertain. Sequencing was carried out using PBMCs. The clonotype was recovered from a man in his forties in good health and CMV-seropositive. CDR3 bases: TGTGCCAGCAGCTCGAGGGTCGGTGGCTACACCTTC. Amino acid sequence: CASSSRVGGYTF.